The present entry profiles one T cell receptor (beta chain) with its context. Per the study methods: Estimation of nucleated cell counts was performed using reference gene primer amplification. The repertoire was sequenced with immunoSEQ multiplex PCR; TCRdb's copy has only in-frame clones and lacks some. V and J calls and clone size are as listed in that table; D and trimming were resolved from the DNA. The sample lists approximately 70,000 clones, about nine tenths occurring once. The CDR3 extends over 15 amino acids. The V segment lost 4 bases and the J segment 4 bases; nucleotides outside the gene matches: 10. CDR1 is SGHDT and CDR2 is YYEEEE in the germline V gene. The data stem from a study of blood T cell repertoires in COVID-19. The overall study: There were acute and convalescent COVID-19 samples, and they came from the United States, Italy and Spain. In each case, the material was cDNA or gDNA derived from T cells, B-cell-depleted T cells, or PBMCs.

This clonotype was sampled from a woman aged 18-30 years with acute or convalescent COVID-19. This rearrangement joins TRBV5-6 to TRBJ1-1; 7 positions match TRBD1. What was sequenced was peripheral blood. For the CDR3, the DNA is TGTGCCAGCAGCAGGAACAGGGGATTGGGCACTGAAGCTTTCTTT. It yields the protein CASSRNRGLGTEAFF.